This T cell receptor (beta chain) originates from a study of T cells in Graves' hyperthyroidism and ophthalmopathy. Researchers took RNA transcripts and amplified the TCR beta CDR3 regions from them. With the HTBI primer set, the TCR CDR3 went through a first round of RT-PCR. TCRdb fed the multiplex PCR reads into MiXCR, producing one record per CDR3 protein. The sample yields about 400,000 distinct CDR3 sequences, 20% to 30% seen once. The table lists this clonotype with a few counts. Researchers barred patients who had uncontrolled infection, other autoimmune disease, pregnancy or lactation. CDR3 length equals 14 residues. Germline-derived CDR1 and CDR2 are SGDLS and YYNGEE. V was cut by 0 bases and J by 5 bases, with 11 bases left in between.

The receptor was isolated from a man aged 45-60 years with Graves' hyperthyroidism. The rearrangement joins TRBV9 to TRBJ2-5, with D possibly matching TRBD1 (5 bases). Sequences were obtained from blood. CDR3 nucleotides: TGTGCCAGCAGCGTAGGCCAGGGCGGTGAGACCCAGTACTTC. Protein product: CASSVGQGGETQYF. The whole variable domain, remainder taken from reference TRBV9 and TRBJ2-5, is DSGVTQTPKHLITATGQRVTLRCSPRSGDLSVYWYQQSLDQGLQFLIQYYNGEERAKGNILERFSAQQFPDLHSELNLSSLELGDSALYFCASSVGQGGETQYFGPGTRLLVL.